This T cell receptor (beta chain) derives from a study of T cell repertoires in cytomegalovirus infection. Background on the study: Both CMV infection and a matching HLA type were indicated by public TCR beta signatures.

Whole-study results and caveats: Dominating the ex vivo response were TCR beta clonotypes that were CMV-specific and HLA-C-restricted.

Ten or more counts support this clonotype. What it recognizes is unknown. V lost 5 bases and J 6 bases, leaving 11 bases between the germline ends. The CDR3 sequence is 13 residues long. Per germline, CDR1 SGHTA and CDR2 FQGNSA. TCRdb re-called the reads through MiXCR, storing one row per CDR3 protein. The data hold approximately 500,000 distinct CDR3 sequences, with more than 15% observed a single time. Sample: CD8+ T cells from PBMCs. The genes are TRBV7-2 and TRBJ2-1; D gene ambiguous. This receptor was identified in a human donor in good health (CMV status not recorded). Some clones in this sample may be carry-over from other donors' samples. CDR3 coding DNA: TGTGCCAGCAGCCTCCTTTTAATCAATGAGCAGTTCTTC. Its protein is CASSLLLINEQFF.